This TCR beta chain was sequenced during a study of regulatory T cells in long-lasting Graves disease (dated by TCRdb to about 2021). Background on the whole study: Patients with newly diagnosed Graves' disease had been on antithyroid drugs for under 3 months. Persistent Graves' disease patients were compared with newly diagnosed Graves' disease patients by peripheral blood TCR sequencing and RNA sequencing. The study took place in China and was registered as a clinical trial. A total of around 35 samples underwent TCR sequencing: about 13 from persistent and roughly 20 from newly diagnosed Graves' disease patients.

In the paper's terms, the time point label means: newly diagnosed GD, antithyroid drugs for less than 3 months. For both TCR sequencing and RNA sequencing, RNA was extracted from PBMCs in TRIzol. The diagnosis of Graves' disease was made according to American Thyroid Association guidelines. Patients were recruited from an endocrinology department in Xi'an, China. Each patient gave about 10 milliliters of peripheral blood, collected in an EDTA anticoagulant tube. Ficoll Paque Plus density gradient separation was used to isolate PBMCs, and no additional T cell sorting was done. An Agilent 2100 Bioanalyzer and agarose gel were used to check RNA quality, while a NanoDrop 2000 measured RNA concentration. This clonotype has more than one count but fewer than ten. Its antigen has not been determined. No qualities accompany the bases; no much larger clone lies one base away. The library was made by multiplex PCR. For sequencing, an Illumina HiSeq 4000 was employed. iRepertoire HTBI primers and Arm-PCR amplification of CDR3 regions were used to construct TCR beta libraries. Gel purification was performed on PCR products prior to sequencing. Turning to the authors' computational methods: Across samples, 62 TRBV and 13 to 15 TRBJ segments were identified and used for gene usage analysis of CDR3 amino acid clonotypes. COPE and FqMerger were used to merge filtered high-quality paired reads into contigs. Contigs were aligned with BLAST to IMGT TRBV, TRBD and TRBJ reference genes, and CDR3 was defined per IMGT. Clonotypes above 0.1% frequency were classified as highly expanded clones. Repertoire diversity was measured by Shannon entropy, and V-J evenness by the Gini coefficient. A clonotype was considered public if more than one individual shared it. The public reads were reanalyzed by TCRdb: fastp trimming at Q25, MiXCR alignment, in-frame beta chains only. Each record represents a unique CDR3 protein, reported with the most common genes and DNA among its rows. The V and J calls and clone size are TCRdb's, not the authors'. The sample table lists 620,000 or so distinct CDR3 sequences, roughly 15% of them with a count of one. 18% of the sample is held by the ten biggest clonotypes.

The CDR3 sequence holds 15 residues, the cysteine and phenylalanine included. CDR3 DNA is the only sequence kept; it has 45 bases, read in frame from the first base. The junction shows trimming of 3 bases on V and 5 bases on J, and the gene matches do not reach 6 bases of it. CDR1 and CDR2 are drawn from the germline V gene: SGHAT, FQNNGV. Overall study results and their limits: Sequencing and analysis were restricted to the TCR beta chain. As a limitation, the authors acknowledged that the small sample size may reduce accuracy. Because the primary lesion, thyroid tissue, could not be accessed, the study looked at peripheral blood alone. Persistent disease showed preferential use of TRBV28, TRBJ1-2 and TRBJ2-5, whereas newly diagnosed disease favored TRBV20-1 and TRBJ2-1. A larger number of public clonotypes was shared among persistent patients (fewer than 3,000) than among newly diagnosed patients (roughly 930). Lower TCR Shannon entropy and fewer highly expanded clones were observed in persistent Graves' disease patients than in newly diagnosed patients, which suggested clonal expansion.

These data were likewise used in another study, on T cells in Graves' hyperthyroidism and ophthalmopathy. The second study reports: Stable Graves' hyperthyroidism was defined as no progression to ophthalmopathy during 18 months of follow-up. Hyperthyroidism patients were aged 18 to 65 years and newly diagnosed, with disease duration of less than 2 months. The study excluded patients with uncontrolled infections, other autoimmune diseases, pregnancy or lactation. Diagnoses were established on the basis of clinical symptoms, serum thyroxine and TRAb, thyroid ultrasound, and orbital computed tomography. The TCR CDR3 was subjected to a first round of RT-PCR using the HTBI primer set and the Qiagen OneStep RT-PCR kit. Most expanded thyroid clonotypes (frequency above 0.001) were also found in blood, which suggests that blood repertoires may mirror thyroid immune responses. Ophthalmopathy was separated from stable hyperthyroidism by a 13 V-J signature model, with 87.88% sensitivity and about 81% specificity obtained in cross-validation and 80%/75% obtained in testing. In validation, the model predicted progression to ophthalmopathy a median of 6.5 months before onset, with roughly 68% sensitivity and just under 75% specificity. To identify distinguishing TCR V-J signatures, a discovery cohort of about 100 patients was used, comprising fewer than 45 with Graves' ophthalmopathy and around 60 with stable Graves' hyperthyroidism. Prospective prediction of ophthalmopathy was tested in an independent validation cohort consisting of about 20 hyperthyroidism patients and approximately 16 patients who later progressed to ophthalmopathy. The 100 or so discovery patients were randomly split 7:3 into training and test sets. The study also compared thyroid tissue and blood T-cell repertoires from roughly six Graves' hyperthyroidism patients. Following sampling, methimazole starting at 30 mg daily was given to hyperthyroidism patients, and high-dose intravenous methylprednisolone was given to ophthalmopathy patients. A second multiplex PCR round built the libraries, followed by size selection and purification. Sequencing of the libraries was done on an Illumina HiSeq2000 using paired-end 100 bp reads. SOAPnuke was used to process the raw data, with reads discarded if the reads contained adapters or uncalled bases, had a mean Phred below 15, or lacked an exact constant-primer or identifier match. High-quality paired reads were merged using COPE v1.2.5, and each unique nucleotide sequence was defined as a clonotype. MiTCR v1.1 was used to align the clonotypes against IMGT TRBV, TRBD and TRBJ reference segments. The analysis included only V-J combinations with a frequency above 0.0001, which together covered 99% to 99.2% of the repertoires. The TCS score was defined as F50 (clonal expansion) divided by E x V (chaos), with BLOSUM62-based TCRdist calculated between CDR3 peptides within each V-J. Welch's t-statistics and random forest reduced just over 500 V-J features to 13, which were used in a naive Bayes classifier (R e1071). Sample size was not statistically predetermined, and blinding of investigators to group allocation was not performed. According to the paper, TCR Vbeta CDR3 sequencing was carried out on 135 peripheral blood samples, which came from over 40 ophthalmopathy, 75 to 80 hyperthyroidism and some 17 progressor patients.

This TCR was sampled from a woman aged 30 to 39 with Graves disease. Donor details come from another sample of the same person, matched by shared clones. The sequencing used peripheral blood mononuclear cells (PBMCs), collected at new diagnosis, from a patient treated with antithyroid drugs. The chain employs TRBV11-2 and TRBJ2-5; 10 of the junction bases match TRBD2. The CDR3 corresponds to CASSFASGSSETQYF. The nucleotide sequence reads TGTGCCAGCAGCTTTGCTAGCGGGAGTTCTGAGACCCAGTACTTC.